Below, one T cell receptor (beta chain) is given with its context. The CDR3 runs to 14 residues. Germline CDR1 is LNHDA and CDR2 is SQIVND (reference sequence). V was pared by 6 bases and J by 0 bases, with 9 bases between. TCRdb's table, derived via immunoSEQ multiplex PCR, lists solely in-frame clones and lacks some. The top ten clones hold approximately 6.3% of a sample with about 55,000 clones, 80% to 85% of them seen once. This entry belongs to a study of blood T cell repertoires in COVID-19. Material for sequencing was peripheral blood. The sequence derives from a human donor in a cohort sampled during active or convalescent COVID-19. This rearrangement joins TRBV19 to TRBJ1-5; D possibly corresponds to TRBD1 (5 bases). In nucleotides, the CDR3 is TGTGCCAGTAGCCCAGGGAATAGCAATCAGCCCCAGCATTTT. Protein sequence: CASSPGNSNQPQHF.